This TCR beta chain was recorded in a study of early T cells in non-severe SARS-CoV-2 infection. Study at large: From unsorted whole blood, bulk RNA was sequenced, and the chains remained unpaired.

Overall study results and limits: Clonotype matching in VDJdb favored anti-spike CD8 responses and did not capture private and CD4 specificities.

This clonotype was detected ten times or more. Its antigen is still unknown. Individual cDNA molecules were tagged with unique molecular identifiers, the study reported. TCRdb analysed the 5' RACE reads with MiXCR anew, one entry per CDR3 protein. The table includes roughly 83,000 distinct CDR3 sequences, about 10% detected once. Germline V gene lookup returns CDR1 SGHVS and CDR2 FNYEAQ. Between the trimmed V and J ends, which lost 5 bases and 4 bases, there was a span of 14 bases. CDR3 length: 14 residues. Material: whole blood, obtained at baseline. This receptor was taken from an adult who was a healthcare worker with PCR-confirmed SARS-CoV-2 infection or an uninfected control (not recorded which). V gene TRBV7-6 combines with J gene TRBJ2-5, with D perhaps TRBD2 (5 bases). CDR3 in DNA: TGTGCCAGCAGCCCCCTAGGAGGAGGAGAGACCCAGTACTTC. This codes for CASSPLGGGETQYF.